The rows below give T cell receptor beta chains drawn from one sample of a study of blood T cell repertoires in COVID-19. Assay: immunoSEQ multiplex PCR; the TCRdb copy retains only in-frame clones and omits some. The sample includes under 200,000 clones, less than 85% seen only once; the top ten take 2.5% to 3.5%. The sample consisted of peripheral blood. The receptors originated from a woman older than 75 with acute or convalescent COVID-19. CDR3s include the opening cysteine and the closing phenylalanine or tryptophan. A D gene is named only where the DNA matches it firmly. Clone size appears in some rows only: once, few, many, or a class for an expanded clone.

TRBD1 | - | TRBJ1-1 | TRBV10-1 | TGCGCCAGCAGTGGGGTTAGCGAGACAGGGGCCGCTGAAGCTTTCTTT | CASSGVSETGAAEAFF
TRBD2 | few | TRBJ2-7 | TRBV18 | TGTGCCAGCTCACCCGGGACTAGTAATTTCCACGAGCAGTACTTC | CASSPGTSNFHEQYF
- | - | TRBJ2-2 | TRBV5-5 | TGTGCCAGCAGCAATAGGGGGAGGGCCGGCTTCACCGGGGAGCTGTTTTTT | CASSNRGRAGFTGELFF
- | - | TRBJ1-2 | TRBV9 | TGTGCCAGCAGCGGCGCAGCGGGAGGCTACACCTTC | CASSGAAGGYTF
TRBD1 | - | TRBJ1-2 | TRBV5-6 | TGTGCCAGCACACCCGGTATGGTACAGGGGTATGGCTACACCTTC | CASTPGMVQGYGYTF
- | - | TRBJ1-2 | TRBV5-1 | TGCGCCAGCAGCCACAGGGTTGGCTATGGCTACACCTTC | CASSHRVGYGYTF
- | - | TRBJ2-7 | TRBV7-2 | TGTGCCAGCAGCTTAGGGCTAGCGCTTTCCTACGAGCAGTACTTC | CASSLGLALSYEQYF
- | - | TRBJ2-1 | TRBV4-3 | TGCGCCAGCAGCCAAGATAAGGGGGAAGAGCAGTTCTTC | CASSQDKGEEQFF
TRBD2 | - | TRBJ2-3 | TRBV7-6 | TGTGCCAGCAGCTTAGCGGGGGGACTAGGAGGAGATACGCAGTATTTT | CASSLAGGLGGDTQYF
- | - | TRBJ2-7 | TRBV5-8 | TGTGCCAGCACCAACAGGGCCGAGCAGTACTTC | CASTNRAEQYF
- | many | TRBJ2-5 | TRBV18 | TGTGCCAGCTCACCATCACAATACAGGGACCCTAGAGAGACCCAGTACTTC | CASSPSQYRDPRETQYF
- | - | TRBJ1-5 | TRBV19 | TGTGCCAGTAGTATAGCAGGGTGGAGCAATCAGCCCCAGCATTTT | CASSIAGWSNQPQHF